Below, 27 T cell receptor beta chains from the same sample are listed, as sequenced in a study of blood T cell repertoires in COVID-19. This table comes from immunoSEQ multiplex PCR, and its TCRdb copy is limited to in-frame clones, with some not included. There are roughly 160,000 clones in the sample; roughly 90% occur only once, and less than 2.5% lies in the top ten. What was sequenced was peripheral blood. The origin of the receptors is a man younger than 35 with acute or convalescent COVID-19.

The chain links TRBV18 to TRBJ1-1; D remains ambiguous. Germline V gene data show CDR1 as KGHSH and CDR2 as LQKENI. Trimming removed 0 bases from V and 0 bases from J, with 8 bases in between. The CDR3 consists of 15 residues. CDR3 amino acids: CASSPPVGVNTEAFF. The CDR3 coding sequence is TGTGCCAGCTCACCACCGGTAGGAGTGAACACTGAAGCTTTCTTT.

The genes are TRBV24-1 and TRBJ2-1; 7 bases are a match to TRBD2. Per the germline V gene, CDR1 is KGHDR and CDR2 is SFDVKD. V lost 5 bases and J lost 2; bases outside the gene matches: 8. The CDR3 is made up of 16 amino acids. CDR3 region: CATSGSGVSPYNEQFF. The CDR3, as DNA: TGTGCCACCAGTGGAAGCGGGGTGAGCCCCTACAATGAGCAGTTCTTC.

The CDR3: CASSLDRAGVYNEQFF. CDR3 nucleotide sequence: TGCGCCAGCAGCTTGGATCGAGCGGGAGTCTACAATGAGCAGTTCTTC. The genes are TRBV5-1 and TRBJ2-1, with 8 nucleotides matching TRBD2. J gave up 3 bases and V 0 bases, and 5 bases lay outside the gene matches. Germline CDR1 is SGHRS and CDR2 is YFSETQ. The CDR3 has 16 amino acids.

V gene TRBV12-3 or TRBV12-4 combines with J gene TRBJ1-2, with D possibly being TRBD1 (6 bases). The CDR3 is made up of 13 amino acids. V was pared by 2 bases and J by 7 bases, with 11 bases between. CDR3 sequence (DNA): TGTGCCAGCAGTTTATCAGGGGCAGGTGGCTACACCTTC. Its translation: CASSLSGAGGYTF.

The rearrangement links TRBV25-1 to TRBJ1-4, with D maybe TRBD1 (6 bases). V lost 3 bases and J lost 4, with 12 bases in between. This CDR3 is 15 amino acids long. Germline V gene sequence: CDR1 MGHDK, CDR2 SYGVNS. The CDR3 DNA is TGTGCCAGCAGTGATCTCGGGACACTTAATGAAAAACTGTTTTTT. Translating it yields CASSDLGTLNEKLFF. The full variable domain, in which reference TRBV25-1 and TRBJ1-4 provide the parts outside the CDR3, is EADIYQTPRYLVIGTGKKITLECSQTMGHDKMYWYQQDPGMELHLIHYSYGVNSTEKGDLSSESTVSRIRTEHFPLTLESARPSHTSQYLCASSDLGTLNEKLFFGSGTQLSVL.

About this clone: Germline and junction disagree at one end, which may indicate a read error. The chain is built from TRBV5-1 and TRBJ2-5, with 9 bases fitting TRBD1. The CDR3 consists of 12 residues. Germline values: CDR1 SGHRS, CDR2 YFSETQ. CDR3 coding DNA: TGCGCCACTACGGACAGGGGAAGGGCTATCCACTTC. The encoded protein is CATTDRGRAIHF.

The chain is built from TRBV15 and TRBJ1-4, with 12 positions matching TRBD1. Per germline, CDR1 LNHNV and CDR2 YYDKDF (reference sequence). This CDR3 region has 15 residues. With 5 bases clipped from V and 8 bases from J, the junction kept 6 bases outside the gene matches. The CDR3 is CATSPPGQGAEKLFF. The CDR3 DNA reads as TGTGCCACCAGCCCTCCGGGACAGGGGGCGGAAAAACTGTTTTTT.

The CDR3 DNA reads TGTGCCAGCAGCGTAGAGTCCCACGGTGGCTACACCTTC. Translated, it gives CASSVESHGGYTF. The chain combines TRBV9 with TRBJ1-2, with D hard to call. The CDR3 is 13 amino acids. V lost 0 bases and J 7 bases, leaving 10 bases between the germline ends. Germline-derived CDR1 and CDR2 are SGDLS and YYNGEE.

The gene calls are TRBV5-6 and TRBJ1-1; no clear D. Germline V gene data show CDR1 as SGHDT and CDR2 as YYEEEE. V lost 0 bases and J 5 bases, leaving 14 bases between the germline ends. CDR3 size: 15 residues. CDR3 loop: CASSLESGGRTEAFF. CDR3 nucleotide sequence: TGTGCCAGCAGCTTGGAATCCGGCGGTCGGACTGAAGCTTTCTTT. The variable domain in full, with the rest retrieved from reference TRBV5-6 and TRBJ1-1, is DAGVTQSPTHLIKTRGQQVTLRCSPKSGHDTVSWYQQALGQGPQFIFQYYEEEERQRGNFPDRFSGHQFPNYSSELNVNALLLGDSALYLCASSLESGGRTEAFFGQGTRLTVV.

The V and J genes are TRBV7-9 and TRBJ1-1; no firm D call. From germline, CDR1 is SEHNR and CDR2 FQNEAQ (reference sequence). V was cut by 1 base and J by 4 bases, with 4 bases left in between. The CDR3 totals 12 residues. The DNA for the CDR3 is TGTGCCAGCAGCTTAGGGGCCACTGAAGCTTTCTTT. Translating it yields CASSLGATEAFF.

The chain joins TRBV5-1 to TRBJ2-3, with 8 nucleotides matching TRBD1. The V segment lost 3 bases and the J segment 2 bases; nucleotides outside the gene matches: 8. The germline CDR1 and CDR2 sequences are SGHRS and YFSETQ. The CDR3 has 16 residues. DNA for the CDR3: TGCGCCAGCAGCTGGACAGGGCTACTGAACACAGATACGCAGTATTTT. It is translated as CASSWTGLLNTDTQYF.

V and J are TRBV24-1 and TRBJ1-5; TRBD1 agrees at 8 bases. This CDR3 is 17 amino acids long. The germline CDR1 and CDR2 sequences are KGHDR and SFDVKD. Trimming cost V 0 bases and J 4 bases; bases outside gene matches: 7. The CDR3, as DNA: TGTGCCACCAGTGATTTGTTCTTTGACAGGGGAAATCAGCCCCAGCATTTT. This encodes CATSDLFFDRGNQPQHF.

This clone was found a few times. The rearrangement uses TRBV28 and TRBJ2-1, with 11 bases that match TRBD2. This CDR3 has 13 residues. Trimming cost V 7 bases and J 7 bases; bases outside gene matches: 3. Germline V CDR1 and CDR2: MDHEN, SYDVKM. CDR3 region: CASTVAGGNEQFF. Here the CDR3 DNA reads TGTGCCAGCACGGTAGCGGGGGGGAATGAGCAGTTCTTC.

This CDR3 reads CASSLSMGGEAFF. In DNA, the CDR3 is TGTGCCAGCAGTTTATCGATGGGGGGTGAAGCTTTCTTT. The V gene is TRBV27, the J gene TRBJ1-1; D is perhaps TRBD1 (5 bases). Germline V gene lookup returns CDR1 MNHEY and CDR2 SMNVEV (reference sequence). V was shortened by 0 bases and J by 7 bases, with 9 bases between the two germline ends. The CDR3 length is 13 residues.

The gene calls are TRBV7-2 and TRBJ2-7; TRBD2 matches 7 bases. The length of the CDR3 is 14 residues. V shed 2 bases and J 2 bases; nucleotides not matched to a gene: 3. The germline V gene has CDR1 SGHTA and CDR2 FQGNSA. The DNA of the CDR3 is TGTGCCAGCAGCTTACGGGGGGTCGCCTACGAGCAGTACTTC. Protein sequence: CASSLRGVAYEQYF.

The rearrangement uses TRBV5-8 and TRBJ1-1; weak D call: TRBD1 (6 bases). Germline V gives CDR1 SGHTS, CDR2 YDEGEE. With 4 bases removed from V and 7 bases from J, the gap between germline ends came to 17 bases. The length of the CDR3 is 14 residues. The CDR3 DNA reads TGTGCCAGCAGCCTCAAAGGGGGTTTCTTTGAAGCTTTCTTT. It specifies CASSLKGGFFEAFF.

J is TRBJ2-5 and V is TRBV5-6; tentatively, D is TRBD2 (6 bases). This CDR3 contains 14 residues. The V end was cut by 2 bases, the J end by 5 bases, with 13 bases between. CDR1 is SGHDT, CDR2 YYEEEE, per germline. CDR3 DNA sequence: TGTGCCAGCAGCTTAGGACTTGGGAGGGAGACCCAGTACTTC. It codes for CASSLGLGRETQYF.

The genes are TRBV7-2 and TRBJ1-1; 8 nucleotides match TRBD1. The CDR3 is 15 amino acids. Unmatched junction bases numbered 4, after V lost 4 bases and J lost 0 bases. The germline V gene encodes CDR1 SGHTA and CDR2 FQGNSA. CDR3: CASSWAGGMNTEAFF. The CDR3 coding sequence is TGTGCCAGCAGCTGGGCAGGGGGCATGAACACTGAAGCTTTCTTT.

The gene calls are TRBV19 and TRBJ2-7, with 7 bases matching TRBD1. The CDR3 has 15 amino acids. With V trimmed by 9 bases and J by 2 bases, 13 bases remained unmatched. Germline V gives CDR1 LNHDA, CDR2 SQIVND (reference sequence). CDR3 loop: CASGLPGQWPYEQYF. CDR3 nucleotide sequence: TGTGCCAGCGGTTTACCGGGACAGTGGCCCTACGAGCAGTACTTC.

The rearrangement links TRBV19 to TRBJ1-2; TRBD1 might be the D (6 bases). Trimming removed 8 bases at V and 8 bases at J, with 12 bases between. CDR3 length equals 11 residues. Germline lookup yields CDR1 LNHDA and CDR2 SQIVND (reference sequence). The DNA of the CDR3 is TGTGCCAGTTCACAGGGCGGAGGCTACACCTTC. Translated: CASSQGGGYTF. Combining the CDR3 with reference TRBV19 and TRBJ1-2 gives the whole variable domain DGGITQSPKYLFRKEGQNVTLSCEQNLNHDAMYWYRQDPGQGLRLIYYSQIVNDFQKGDIAEGYSVSREKKESFPLTVTSAQKNPTAFYLCASSQGGGYTFGSGTRLTVV.

The rearrangement joins TRBV12-5 to TRBJ1-1; D is perhaps TRBD1 (6 bases). The V and J ends lost 6 bases and 7 bases respectively, with 18 bases between them. The CDR3 extends over 14 amino acids. The germline V gene encodes CDR1 LGHNT and CDR2 FRNRAP. The CDR3: CASGTGPFVFEAFF. Written as DNA, the CDR3 is TGTGCTAGTGGGACAGGCCCTTTTGTTTTTGAAGCTTTCTTT.

This rearrangement joins TRBV25-1 to TRBJ2-7, with a tentative D call TRBD1 (6 bases). The ends were cut back, 7 bases at V and 2 bases at J, with 12 bases in the middle. Germline-derived CDR1 and CDR2 are MGHDK and SYGVNS. The length of the CDR3 is 13 residues. The CDR3 spells CASTQGGAYEQYF. In DNA form, the CDR3 reads TGTGCCAGCACCCAAGGGGGAGCCTACGAGCAGTACTTC.

The rearrangement uses TRBV5-1 and TRBJ1-2, with TRBD1 matching over 7 bases. The trim removed 3 bases at V and 3 bases at J, leaving 8 bases unmatched. This CDR3 comprises 15 residues. Germline loops: CDR1 SGHRS, CDR2 YFSETQ. This CDR3 reads CASSWDRPTYYGYTF. CDR3 DNA: TGCGCCAGCAGCTGGGACAGACCCACATACTATGGCTACACCTTC.

This clone is a singleton in its sample. The chain couples TRBV30 to TRBJ1-1, with D possibly matching TRBD1 (6 bases). Germline assignment: CDR1 GTSNPN and CDR2 SVGIG (reference sequence). CDR3 size: 14 residues. The V end lost 7 bases, the J end lost 0 bases, and 15 bases lay between the germline ends. DNA of the CDR3: TGTGCCTCTACTACAGGGATAATGAACACTGAAGCTTTCTTT. Residues: CASTTGIMNTEAFF.

The chain combines TRBV19 with TRBJ2-7, with TRBD2 as a possible D gene (5 bases). The CDR3 consists of 16 residues. Germline V gives CDR1 LNHDA, CDR2 SQIVND (reference sequence). V was shortened by 1 base and J by 4 bases, with 17 bases between the two germline ends. This CDR3 is CASSIAPQTGTYEQYF. The CDR3 coding sequence is TGTGCCAGTAGTATAGCCCCCCAGACGGGAACGTACGAGCAGTACTTC.

The chain couples TRBV25-1 to TRBJ2-7; 9 nucleotides align to TRBD2. The CDR3 totals 13 residues. Germline V lookup: CDR1 MGHDK, CDR2 SYGVNS. V was clipped by 3 bases and J by 7 bases; unmatched bases: 4. The CDR3 reads CASSEAGGSEQYF. Here the CDR3 DNA reads TGTGCCAGCAGTGAGGCGGGAGGGAGTGAGCAGTACTTC.

The chain uses TRBV27 and TRBJ1-2; 7 positions match TRBD1. The junction had 4 bases not matched to a gene; V was cut back by 1 base and J by 8 bases. CDR3 size: 13 residues. Germline-derived CDR1 and CDR2 are MNHEY and SMNVEV (reference sequence). The CDR3 region has the DNA TGTGCCAGCAGTTTATTTACAGGGGAAGGCTACACCTTC. It translates to CASSLFTGEGYTF.